These 31 T cell receptor beta chains came from one sample sequenced in a study of kidney transplant recipient with SARS-CoV-2 infection. TCRdb re-called the reads with MiXCR, one entry per CDR3 protein. The repertoire holds about 240,000 distinct CDR3 sequences, with around 28% as singletons. This specimen consisted of a blood sample, obtained at baseline and between days 110 and 120 from a kidney transplant recipient. The source is a male patient aged 30 to 40 who had COVID-19 and was a kidney transplant recipient. T cells may partly derive from the graft donor.

This clonotype has at least ten counts. The J gene is TRBJ1-2, the V gene TRBV7-9; D not certain. The germline V and J ends were trimmed by 5 bases and 4 bases, with 23 bases remaining between them. The V gene's germline CDR1 is SEHNR and CDR2 FQNEAQ (reference sequence). CDR3 size: 17 residues. CDR3: CASSGLLYHGKTYGYTF. The DNA of the CDR3 is TGTGCCAGCAGCGGACTCTTATACCATGGAAAGACCTATGGCTACACCTTC. The full variable domain, with the rest looked up from reference TRBV7-9 and TRBJ1-2, is DTGVSQNPRHKITKRGQNVTFRCDPISEHNRLYWYRQTLGQGPEFLTYFQNEAQLEKSRLLSDRFSAERPKGSFSTLEIQRTEQGDSAMYLCASSGLLYHGKTYGYTFGSGTRLTVV.

As for this clonotype: This may be a read error, as it is one base from a much larger clone. V is TRBV6-4 and J is TRBJ2-7; no firm D call. V lost 3 bases, J lost 5 bases, and 14 bases lay in between. The CDR3 consists of 14 residues. Germline lookup yields CDR1 MRHNA and CDR2 SNTAGT. Here the CDR3 DNA reads TGTGCCAGCAGTGATAACTACACCAGGAACGAGCAGTACTTC. It specifies CASSDNYTRNEQYF.

This clonotype was found many times. This chain uses TRBV3-1 with TRBJ1-5, with 9 bases identical to TRBD1. The CDR3 length is 15 residues. Germline assignment: CDR1 LGHDT and CDR2 YNNKEL (reference sequence). The V and J ends lost 1 base and 8 bases, in that order; junction bases with no gene match: 6. Here the CDR3 reads CASSQGVGQGKPQHF. CDR3 nucleotide sequence: TGTGCCAGCAGCCAAGGGGTGGGACAGGGTAAGCCCCAGCATTTT.

Only a few counts were recorded for this clonotype. This chain uses TRBV5-3 with TRBJ1-2; D unclear. TRBV5-3 is sorted into the ORF group, with uncertain function. This CDR3 is built from 16 residues. Trimming cost V 7 bases and J 4 bases, with 23 bases left between them. In DNA form, the CDR3 reads TGTGCCAGATGCCGAAAAGTGGTGAGAAAGACCTATGGCTACACCTTC. Protein: CARCRKVVRKTYGYTF.

This clonotype was found many times. The chain employs TRBV5-1 and TRBJ1-6; D might be TRBD1 (6 bases). The CDR3 has 16 amino acids. V lost 4 bases and J lost 8, with 19 bases in between. Per the germline V gene, CDR1 is SGHRS and CDR2 is YFSETQ. CDR3 nucleotides: TGCGCCAGCAGCCAACAGGGTGGAGGGTCGGATTCACCCCTCCACTTT. Encoded protein: CASSQQGGGSDSPLHF.

Of note for this clonotype: A much bigger clone sits one base away, suggesting this may be a read error. This chain links TRBV2 with TRBJ2-3; D may be TRBD2 (6 bases). The J call could be wrong; TRBJ2-5 is a better fit for the DNA end. This CDR3 is built from 16 residues. CDR1 SNHLY and CDR2 FYNNEI come from the germline V gene. In DNA, the CDR3 is TGTACCAGCAGAAAGGGACTGCCGACCGCCTCAGAGACCCAGTACTTC. Amino acids: CTSRKGLPTASETQYF.

This clonotype was counted ten times or more. The chain couples TRBV28 to TRBJ2-7, with no clear D. V gave up 2 bases and J gave up 2 bases, with 4 bases separating them. The CDR3 covers 12 residues. Germline V gene lookup returns CDR1 MDHEN and CDR2 SYDVKM. CDR3: CASSLPTYEQYF. CDR3 coding DNA: TGTGCCAGCAGTTTACCCACCTACGAGCAGTACTTC.

This clonotype was picked up a small number of times. V gene TRBV29-1 combines with J gene TRBJ2-1, with 8 bases aligning to TRBD2. Germline loops: CDR1 SQVTM, CDR2 ANQGSEA. This CDR3 comprises 15 residues. V lost 5 bases to trimming and J lost 6 bases; unmatched junction nucleotides: 12. CDR3 region: CSVHLAGMVFNEQFF. The CDR3 DNA follows: TGCAGCGTTCACTTAGCGGGGATGGTGTTCAATGAGCAGTTCTTC.

This clonotype was seen ten or more times. Because the CDR3's place on the DNA is in doubt, the DNA is left out and the CDR3 is given as listed by TCRdb. The J gene is TRBJ1-2, the V gene TRBV7-5. TRBV7-5 is marked as a pseudogene. With termini counted, the CDR3 has 19 amino acids. This CDR3 is CISVPELTGEVGKTYGYTF.

Only one count was recorded for this clonotype. A much larger clone is a single base away; this may be a read error. The genes are TRBV6-1 and TRBJ1-2; D not resolved. Germline assignment: CDR1 MNHNS and CDR2 SASEGT. The V gene lost 5 bases and the J gene lost 6 bases, with 25 bases spanning the gap. The CDR3 sequence is 17 residues long. CDR3 bases: TGTGCCAGCAGTCCTGATATGGAATGTAGAAAGACCCATGGCTACACCTTC. This codes for CASSPDMECRKTHGYTF.

This chain uses TRBV5-1 with TRBJ2-7; TRBD1 aligns across 7 bases. Germline-derived CDR1 and CDR2 are SGHRS and YFSETQ. The CDR3 extends over 16 amino acids. V lost 0 bases to trimming and J lost 1 base; unmatched junction nucleotides: 7. The CDR3 here is CASSLGDSPFSYEQYF. The CDR3 DNA reads as TGCGCCAGCAGCTTGGGGGACAGCCCTTTTTCCTACGAGCAGTACTTC.

This clonotype has a handful of counts. The gene calls are TRBV5-4 and TRBJ2-5, with a weak D call TRBD1 (6 bases). The length of the CDR3 is 15 residues. CDR1 is SGHNT and CDR2 is YYREEE in the germline V gene (reference sequence). Trimming removed 4 bases from V and 5 bases from J, with 18 bases in between. The CDR3 sequence: CASSLRQTGRETQYF. The CDR3 DNA reads as TGTGCCAGCAGCCTACGACAAACAGGGCGGGAGACCCAGTACTTC.

About this clonotype: This sequence may be a read error, since a much larger clone differs from it by one base. The chain recombines TRBV27 with TRBJ1-2; D is perhaps TRBD1 (6 bases). The CDR3 covers 13 residues. Germline V lookup: CDR1 MNHEY, CDR2 SMNVEV (reference sequence). Trimming shortened V by 4 bases and J by 10 bases, and 16 bases separated the two germline ends. The CDR3 protein is CASSYLTGSDYTF. CDR3 in DNA: TGTGCCAGCAGTTACCTTACAGGGAGTGACTACACCTTC.

A single count supports this clonotype. This clone may be a read error of a much larger clone one base away. The CDR3, as DNA: TGTGCCAGCAGCTTAAAATTCGGACAGCCGAGCACTGAAGCTTTCTTT. Translation: CASSLKFGQPSTEAFF. The rearrangement links TRBV11-2 to TRBJ1-1, with D tentatively TRBD1 (6 bases). V was shortened by 2 bases and J by 4 bases, with 17 bases between the two germline ends. Germline V gives CDR1 SGHAT, CDR2 FQNNGV. CDR3 length: 16 residues.

Worth noting for this clonotype: Since a much larger clone is just one base distant, this may be a read error. V and J are TRBV6-4 and TRBJ1-2; D is ambiguous. From germline, CDR1 is MRHNA and CDR2 SNTAGT. The CDR3 runs to 17 residues. V lost 5 bases and J lost 4, with 23 bases in between. This CDR3 is CASSKRISHGRTYGYTF. The CDR3 nucleotides read TGTGCCAGCAGTAAGCGGATCTCACACGGAAGGACCTATGGCTACACCTTC.

About this clonotype: This may come from a read error, since a much larger clone is one base off. The gene calls are TRBV9 and TRBJ2-3; TRBD2 might be the D (6 bases). This CDR3 region has 15 residues. Germline V gene sequence: CDR1 SGDLS, CDR2 YYNGEE. The CDR3 sequence: CASTASGTSTGTQYF. The CDR3 DNA follows: TGTGCCAGCACCGCCAGCGGAACTAGCACAGGTACGCAGTATTTT.

This clonotype was seen repeatedly, ten times or more. This sequence joins TRBV4-3 and TRBJ1-2; D is unresolved. Germline CDR1 LGHNA, CDR2 YSLEER. This CDR3 contains 17 residues. V lost 5 bases and J 4 bases, leaving 23 bases between the germline ends. The CDR3 loop reads CASSEGLGRRKTYGYTF. Here the CDR3 DNA reads TGCGCCAGCAGCGAAGGCTTAGGACGTCGAAAGACCTATGGCTACACCTTC.

This clonotype was detected ten times or more. The chain combines TRBV12-3 or TRBV12-4 with TRBJ2-7; 7 positions match TRBD2. The CDR3 sequence is 15 residues long. The J segment lost 5 bases and the V segment lost 3 bases, leaving 10 bases of the junction unmatched. The CDR3 DNA follows: TGTGCCAGCAGTTTGGCGGGCGGGAGTGTCCACGAGCAGTACTTC. This codes for CASSLAGGSVHEQYF.

Comment on this clonotype: Given a much more abundant clone one base away, this may be a read error. The chain uses TRBV20-1 and TRBJ1-2; TRBD1 might be the D (6 bases). Germline assignment: CDR1 DFQATT and CDR2 SNEGSKA (reference sequence). This CDR3 has 12 amino acids. CDR3: CGAQTGVYGYTF. In DNA, the CDR3 is TGCGGTGCGCAGACAGGCGTATATGGCTACACCTTC.

This clonotype came up many times. The chain links TRBV5-1 to TRBJ1-2; D is uncertain. Trimming stripped 0 bases from V and 6 bases from J, with 12 bases between. The germline CDR1 and CDR2 sequences are SGHRS and YFSETQ. The CDR3 consists of 14 residues. The CDR3 is CASSLENGHNGYTF. DNA for the CDR3: TGCGCCAGCAGCTTGGAGAACGGTCATAATGGCTACACCTTC.

Notes on this clonotype: Since a much larger clone is just one base distant, this may be a read error. The chain combines TRBV19 with TRBJ2-1, with D perhaps given as TRBD1 or TRBD2 (5 bases each). Germline V CDR1 and CDR2: LNHDA, SQIVND (reference sequence). This CDR3 contains 15 residues. CDR3 DNA sequence: TGTGCCAGTAGTAGTAGGGGACCCTCCTACAATGAGCGGTTCTTC. Translated, it gives CASSSRGPSYNERFF. Using reference TRBV19 and TRBJ2-1 for the parts outside the CDR3, the full variable domain is DGGITQSPKYLFRKEGQNVTLSCEQNLNHDAMYWYRQDPGQGLRLIYYSQIVNDFQKGDIAEGYSVSREKKESFPLTVTSAQKNPTAFYLCASSSRGPSYNERFFGPGTRLTVL.

This clonotype showed up many times. V is TRBV12-3 or TRBV12-4 and J is TRBJ1-2; D gene ambiguous. V lost 5 bases and J 4 bases, leaving 23 bases between the germline ends. This CDR3 has 17 amino acids. DNA for the CDR3: TGTGCCAGCAGTGTGCAAGTCACAGCAGGAAAGACCTATGGCTACACCTTC. Translating it yields CASSVQVTAGKTYGYTF.

This clonotype has ten or more counts. The chain recombines TRBV10-3 with TRBJ2-3; 8 bases match TRBD1. The CDR3 loop spans 16 amino acids. The germline CDR1 and CDR2 sequences are ENHRY and SYGVKD. The trim removed 4 bases at V and 2 bases at J, leaving 8 bases unmatched. The CDR3 region is CAISGPGTGVTDTQYF. The CDR3 DNA is TGTGCCATCAGTGGGCCCGGGACAGGAGTCACAGATACGCAGTATTTT.

This clonotype was seen at least ten times. This rearrangement joins TRBV5-3 to TRBJ2-2; TRBD1 might be the D (6 bases). TRBV5-3 carries the ORF label, with uncertain function. The CDR3 is 15 amino acids. The germline V and J ends were trimmed by 2 bases and 3 bases, with 11 bases remaining between them. In nucleotides, the CDR3 is TGTGCCAGAAGCTTCCTGGCAGGGGACACCGGGGAGCTGTTTTTT. Its protein is CARSFLAGDTGELFF.

This clonotype has ten or more counts. The chain joins TRBV20-1 to TRBJ1-3; TRBD1 aligns across 7 bases. J lost 0 bases, V lost 0 bases, and 11 bases had no gene match. Germline V CDR1 and CDR2: DFQATT, SNEGSKA (reference sequence). This CDR3 has 18 amino acids. The CDR3 DNA follows: TGCAGTGCTAGAGAGAGCGGGGGACAGTTCGGCTCTGGAAACACCATATATTTT. This translates into CSARESGGQFGSGNTIYF.

This clonotype was counted a single time. A read error may explain this, as a much larger clone is one base away. The J gene is TRBJ1-2, the V gene TRBV20-1, with D tentatively TRBD1 (6 bases). The CDR3 consists of 13 residues. V gave up 6 bases and J gave up 3 bases, with 14 bases separating them. Looked up from germline, CDR1 is DFQATT and CDR2 is SNEGSKA (reference sequence). The CDR3 DNA is TGCAGTGCGGAGCTAGACAGGTACTATGGCTACACCTTC. Its protein is CSAELDRYYGYTF.

To note about this clonotype: Just one base apart from a much larger clone, this may be a read error. The chain combines TRBV6-5 with TRBJ1-3; D remains unclear. V lost 4 bases and J lost 4, with 11 bases in between. CDR1 is MNHEY, CDR2 SVGAGI, per germline. The CDR3 covers 14 residues. CDR3 sequence reads: CASSLGARGNTIYF. In nucleotides, the CDR3 is TGTGCCAGCAGTTTGGGAGCCAGAGGAAACACCATATATTTT.

This clonotype was recorded many times. CDR3 region: CATSQTSSTRKTYGYTF. CDR3 coding DNA: TGTGCCACCAGTCAGACTAGTAGTACCAGAAAGACCTATGGCTACACCTTC. The chain joins TRBV24-1 to TRBJ1-2; no firm D call. V was clipped by 6 bases and J by 4 bases, with 23 bases between them. From germline, CDR1 is KGHDR and CDR2 SFDVKD. The CDR3 spans 17 residues.

There are many counts of this clonotype. The V call is TRBV19, the J call TRBJ1-5, with D possibly TRBD1 on 5 matching bases. V was trimmed by 3 bases and J by 4 bases, leaving 19 bases between them. From germline, CDR1 is LNHDA and CDR2 SQIVND (reference sequence). This CDR3 region has 17 residues. The CDR3 sequence is CASSIGRVRRRNQPQHF. The DNA for the CDR3 is TGTGCCAGTAGTATCGGCAGGGTGAGACGGCGGAATCAGCCCCAGCATTTT.

CDR3: CARGYRGTEAFF. DNA of the CDR3: TGTGCCCGGGGATACAGGGGCACTGAAGCTTTCTTT. V and J are TRBV30 and TRBJ1-1; 7 bases match TRBD1. CDR3 length: 12 residues. Germline CDR1 reads GTSNPN; CDR2 reads SVGIG (reference sequence). J gave up 4 bases and V 8 bases, and 7 bases lay outside the gene matches.

Details on this clonotype: This could be a read error, since a much larger clone is one nucleotide away. The chain uses TRBV27 and TRBJ2-7; maybe TRBD2 (5 bases). CDR3 size: 16 residues. Looked up from germline, CDR1 is MNHEY and CDR2 is SMNVEV (reference sequence). CDR3 DNA: TGTGCCAGCAGTTTATCCCGAGGACCTAGCTCCTACGAGCAGTGCTTC. Translation gives CASSLSRGPSSYEQCF.